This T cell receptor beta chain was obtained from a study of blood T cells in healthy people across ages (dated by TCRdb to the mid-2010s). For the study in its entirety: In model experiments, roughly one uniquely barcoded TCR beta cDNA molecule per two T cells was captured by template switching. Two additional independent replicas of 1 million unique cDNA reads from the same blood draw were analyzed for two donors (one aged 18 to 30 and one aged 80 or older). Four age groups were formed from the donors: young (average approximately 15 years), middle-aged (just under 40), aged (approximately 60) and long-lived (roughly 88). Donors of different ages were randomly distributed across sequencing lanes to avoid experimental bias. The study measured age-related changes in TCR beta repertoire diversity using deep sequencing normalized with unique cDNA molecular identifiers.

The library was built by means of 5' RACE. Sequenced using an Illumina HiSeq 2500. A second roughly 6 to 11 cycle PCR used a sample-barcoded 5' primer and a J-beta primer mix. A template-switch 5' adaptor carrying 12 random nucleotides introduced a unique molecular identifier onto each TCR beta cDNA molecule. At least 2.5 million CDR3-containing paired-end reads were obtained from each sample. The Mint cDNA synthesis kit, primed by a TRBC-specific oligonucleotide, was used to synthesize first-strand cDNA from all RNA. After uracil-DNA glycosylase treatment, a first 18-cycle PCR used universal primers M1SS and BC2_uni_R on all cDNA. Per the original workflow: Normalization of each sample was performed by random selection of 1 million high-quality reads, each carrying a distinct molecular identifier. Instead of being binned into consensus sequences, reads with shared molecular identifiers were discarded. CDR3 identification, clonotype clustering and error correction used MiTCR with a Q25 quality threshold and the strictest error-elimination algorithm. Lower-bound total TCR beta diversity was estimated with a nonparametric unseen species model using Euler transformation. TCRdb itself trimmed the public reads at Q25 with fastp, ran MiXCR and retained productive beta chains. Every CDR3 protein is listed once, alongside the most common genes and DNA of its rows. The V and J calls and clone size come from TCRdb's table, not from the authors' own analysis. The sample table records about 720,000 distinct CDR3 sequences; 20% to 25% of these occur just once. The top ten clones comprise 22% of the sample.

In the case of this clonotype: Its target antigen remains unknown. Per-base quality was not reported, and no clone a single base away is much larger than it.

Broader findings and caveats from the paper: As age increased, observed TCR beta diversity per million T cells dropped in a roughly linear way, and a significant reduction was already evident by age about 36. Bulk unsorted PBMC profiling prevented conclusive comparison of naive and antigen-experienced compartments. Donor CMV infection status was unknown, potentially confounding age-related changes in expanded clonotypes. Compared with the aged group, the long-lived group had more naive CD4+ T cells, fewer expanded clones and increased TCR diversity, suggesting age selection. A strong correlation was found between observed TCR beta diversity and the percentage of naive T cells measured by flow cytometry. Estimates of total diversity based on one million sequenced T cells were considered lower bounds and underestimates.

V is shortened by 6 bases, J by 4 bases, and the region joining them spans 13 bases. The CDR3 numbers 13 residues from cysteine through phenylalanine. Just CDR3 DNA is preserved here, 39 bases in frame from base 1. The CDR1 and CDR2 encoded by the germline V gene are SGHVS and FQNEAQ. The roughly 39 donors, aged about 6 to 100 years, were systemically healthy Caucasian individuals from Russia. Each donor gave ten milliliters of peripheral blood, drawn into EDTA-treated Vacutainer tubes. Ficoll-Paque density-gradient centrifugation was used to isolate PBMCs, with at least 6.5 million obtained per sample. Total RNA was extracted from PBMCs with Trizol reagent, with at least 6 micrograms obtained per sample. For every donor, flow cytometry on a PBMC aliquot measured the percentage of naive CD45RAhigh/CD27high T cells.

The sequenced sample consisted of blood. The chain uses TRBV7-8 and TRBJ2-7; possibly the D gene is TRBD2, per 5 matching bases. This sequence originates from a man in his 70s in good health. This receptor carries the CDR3 CASSSRGSYEQYF. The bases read TGTGCCAGCAGTTCCCGAGGGAGTTACGAGCAGTACTTC.